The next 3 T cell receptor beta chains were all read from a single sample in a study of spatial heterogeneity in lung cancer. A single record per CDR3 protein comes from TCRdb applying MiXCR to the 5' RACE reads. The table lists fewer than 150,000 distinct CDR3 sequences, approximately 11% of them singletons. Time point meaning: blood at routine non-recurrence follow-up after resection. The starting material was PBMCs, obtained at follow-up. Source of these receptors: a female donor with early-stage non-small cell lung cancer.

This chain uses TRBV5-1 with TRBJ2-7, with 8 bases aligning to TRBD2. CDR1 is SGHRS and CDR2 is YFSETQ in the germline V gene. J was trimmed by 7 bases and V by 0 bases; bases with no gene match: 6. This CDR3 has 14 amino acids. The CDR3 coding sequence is TGCGCCAGCAGCTTGGAAGGGACTAGGGCAGAGCAGTACTTC. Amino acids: CASSLEGTRAEQYF.

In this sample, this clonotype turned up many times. The CDR3 region is CSAADEPLHF. The DNA of the CDR3 is TGCAGTGCCGCCGATGAACCCCTCCACTTT. The genes are TRBV20-1 and TRBJ1-6, with D unclear. CDR1 is DFQATT and CDR2 is SNEGSKA in the germline V gene (reference sequence). The CDR3 runs 10 residues. V was shortened by 6 bases and J by 12 bases, with 9 bases between the two germline ends.

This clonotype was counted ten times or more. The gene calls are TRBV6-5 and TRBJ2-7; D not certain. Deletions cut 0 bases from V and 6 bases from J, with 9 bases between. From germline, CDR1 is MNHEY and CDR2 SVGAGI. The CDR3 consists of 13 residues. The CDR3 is CASSYSAKAEQYV. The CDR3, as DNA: TGTGCCAGCAGTTACTCCGCTAAGGCCGAGCAGTACGTC.